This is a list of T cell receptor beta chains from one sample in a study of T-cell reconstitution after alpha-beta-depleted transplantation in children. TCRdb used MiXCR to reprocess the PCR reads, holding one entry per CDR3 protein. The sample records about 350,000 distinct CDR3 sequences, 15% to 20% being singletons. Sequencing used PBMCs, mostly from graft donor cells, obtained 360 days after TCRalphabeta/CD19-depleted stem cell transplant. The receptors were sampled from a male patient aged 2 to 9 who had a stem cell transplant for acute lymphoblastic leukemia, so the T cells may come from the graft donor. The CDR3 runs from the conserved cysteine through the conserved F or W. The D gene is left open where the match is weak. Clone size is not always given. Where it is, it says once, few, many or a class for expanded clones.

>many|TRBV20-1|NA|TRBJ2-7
TGCAGTGCTAGTAAGGGTCTCCAGCAGTACTTC
CSASKGLQQYF
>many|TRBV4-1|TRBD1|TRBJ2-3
TGCGCCAGCAGCCATGGGGACAGTTTCACAGATACGCAGTATTTT
CASSHGDSFTDTQYF
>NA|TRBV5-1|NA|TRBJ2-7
TGCGCCAGCAGTTCTCTCTCAGGGGTACGGGGCGAGCAGTACTTC
CASSSLSGVRGEQYF
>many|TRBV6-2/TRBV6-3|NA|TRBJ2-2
TGTGCCAGCAGTAGAGGGAGATCGAACACCGGGGAGCTGTTTTTT
CASSRGRSNTGELFF
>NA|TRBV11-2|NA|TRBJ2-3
TGTGCCAGCAGCGGGGTGGTATCCAGCACAGATACGCAGTATTTT
CASSGVVSSTDTQYF
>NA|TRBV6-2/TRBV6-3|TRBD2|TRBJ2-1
TGTGCCAGCAGTGGCGGGGGGATCTCCTACAATGAGCAGTTCTTC
CASSGGGISYNEQFF
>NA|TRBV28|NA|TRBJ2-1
TGTGCCAGCAGCAACCCCCACAGGGCCGTGCAGTTCTTC
CASSNPHRAVQFF
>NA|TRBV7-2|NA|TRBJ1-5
TGTGCCAGCAGCGAGCTGGGACACTTCAATCAGCCCCAGCATTTT
CASSELGHFNQPQHF
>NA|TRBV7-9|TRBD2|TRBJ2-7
TGTGCCAGCAGCCCCGTGGCGGGAGTTCCCTACGAGCAGTACTTC
CASSPVAGVPYEQYF
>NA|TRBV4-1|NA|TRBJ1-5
TGCGCCAGCAGCCAGTCACACAGAGACAATCAGCCCCAGCATTTT
CASSQSHRDNQPQHF
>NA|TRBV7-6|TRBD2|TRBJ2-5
TGTGCCAGCAGCTTCCCCGGGAGCGGGATCCTAGAGACCCAGTACTTC
CASSFPGSGILETQYF
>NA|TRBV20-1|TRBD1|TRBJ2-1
TGCAGCCCTAGGGACAGGACCTACAATGAGCAGTTCTTC
CSPRDRTYNEQFF
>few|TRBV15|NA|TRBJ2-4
TGTGCCACCAGCACAGGACTGACGAAAGCCAAAAACATTCAGTACTTC
CATSTGLTKAKNIQYF
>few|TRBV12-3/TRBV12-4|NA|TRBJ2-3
TGTGCCACCGCCGGGGTCAGCACAGATACGCAGTATTTT
CATAGVSTDTQYF
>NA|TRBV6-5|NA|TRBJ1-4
TGTGCCAGCAGCAGGAATCTTGAAAAACTGTTTTTT
CASSRNLEKLFF
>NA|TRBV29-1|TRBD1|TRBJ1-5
TGCAGCGTTGATAAGTTCAGGGGGCACCATCAGCCCCAGCATTTT
CSVDKFRGHHQPQHF
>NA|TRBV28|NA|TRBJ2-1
TGTGCCAGCAGTTTTCATGGGCCGGGGCTCCAAGAGAGCTCCTACAATGAGCAGTTCTTC
CASSFHGPGLQESSYNEQFF
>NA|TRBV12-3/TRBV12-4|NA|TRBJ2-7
TGTGCCAGCAGTTTGGCCAGGGGCAGCTACGAGCAGTACTTC
CASSLARGSYEQYF
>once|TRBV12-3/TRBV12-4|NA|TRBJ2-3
TGTGCCAGCAGTCCGTCCGGTCAGGACTCGCAGTATTTT
CASSPSGQDSQYF
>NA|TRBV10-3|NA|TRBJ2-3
TGTGCCATCAGTGACCCGGGACTCCGCACAGATACGCAGTATTTT
CAISDPGLRTDTQYF
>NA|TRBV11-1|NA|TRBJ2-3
TGTGCCAGCAGCTCCCCACCCTCGGGGGAGGAGAGGAGGTATTTT
CASSSPPSGEERRYF
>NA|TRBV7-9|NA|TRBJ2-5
TGTGCCAGCAGCCCAGGACTGTTGTACCAAGAGACCCAGTACTTC
CASSPGLLYQETQYF
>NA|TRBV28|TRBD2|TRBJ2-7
TGTGCCAGCACCGTGAGCGGGAGGGCCAGGGTGCAGTACTTC
CASTVSGRARVQYF
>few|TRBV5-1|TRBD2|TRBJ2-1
TGCGCCAGCAGCTTGGATAGGTGGTTAGCGGGGTACAATGAGCAGTTCTTC
CASSLDRWLAGYNEQFF
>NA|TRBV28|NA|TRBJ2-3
TGTGCCAGCAGTTTCCGGCAGGGGGGATTTACAGATACGCAGTATTTT
CASSFRQGGFTDTQYF
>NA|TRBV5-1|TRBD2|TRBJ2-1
TGCGCCAGCAGCTTGGCCGGGACTAGCGGGAGAGGGACGTACAATGAGCAGTTCTTC
CASSLAGTSGRGTYNEQFF
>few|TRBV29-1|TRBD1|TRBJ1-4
TGCAGCGTTGGGGGACAGGGGACGGGAAAACTGTTTTTT
CSVGGQGTGKLFF
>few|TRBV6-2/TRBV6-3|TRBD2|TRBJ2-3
TGTGCCAGCTCCAGAGGGACTAGCGGGAGGAGGACAGATACGCAGTATTTT
CASSRGTSGRRTDTQYF
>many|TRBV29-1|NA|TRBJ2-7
TGCAGCGTTGGTGTGGTCTCCTACGAGCAGTACTTC
CSVGVVSYEQYF
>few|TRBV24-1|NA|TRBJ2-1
TGTGCCACCAGTGATTTCCGGCGATCTGGGGGGCGGTACAATGAGCAGTTCTTC
CATSDFRRSGGRYNEQFF
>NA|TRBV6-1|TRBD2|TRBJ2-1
TGTGCCAGCAGTGAATCGTCGGGGGGCGGGAGGGCCCACAATGAGCAGTTCTTC
CASSESSGGGRAHNEQFF
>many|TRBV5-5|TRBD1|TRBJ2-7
TGTGCCAGCAGCACACAAGAGAGGGGGCCCCCCTACGAGCAGTACTTC
CASSTQERGPPYEQYF
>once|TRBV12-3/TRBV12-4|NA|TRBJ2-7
TGTGCCAGCAGTTTTTTGGGGACCTCCTACGAGCAGTACTTC
CASSFLGTSYEQYF
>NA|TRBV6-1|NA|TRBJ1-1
TGTGCCAGCAGTGGTGCACTGGGACGGAAAGACACTGAAGCTTTCTTT
CASSGALGRKDTEAFF
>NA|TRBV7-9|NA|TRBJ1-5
TGTGCCAGCAGCGACGGGCAGGGGCATAATCAGCCCCAGCATTTT
CASSDGQGHNQPQHF
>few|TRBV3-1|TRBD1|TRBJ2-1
TGTGCCAGCAGCCCCCGGACAGGCCCAGAGCAGTTCTTC
CASSPRTGPEQFF
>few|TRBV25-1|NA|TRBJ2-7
TGTGCCAGCAGTGAAGCGGACGAGCAGTACTTC
CASSEADEQYF
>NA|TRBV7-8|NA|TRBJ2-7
TGTGCCAGCAGCTTAGTAGTTCTGAGCGGAATCTCCTACGAGCAGTACTTC
CASSLVVLSGISYEQYF
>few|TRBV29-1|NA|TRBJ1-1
TGCAGCGTTGGCAGGCGAGGGTCGGTGGAAGCTTTCTTT
CSVGRRGSVEAFF
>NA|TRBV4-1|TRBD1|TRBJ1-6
TGCGCCAGCAGCGCCGGGACAGGGGCGTCACCCCTCCACTTT
CASSAGTGASPLHF